These T cell receptor beta chains were read from a single sample in a study of shared clonotypes between healthy human individuals. TCRdb's table, derived via immunoSEQ multiplex PCR, lists solely in-frame clones and lacks some. The repertoire consists of about 580,000 clones, with 95% to 98% occurring once and the leading ten covering 0.25% to 0.35%. The sample taken for sequencing was naive CD8+ T cells sorted from blood. All receptors derive from a man aged 25 to 40 in good health. Each CDR3 is given with its conserved first and last residue. A D gene is named only where the DNA matches it firmly. Only some rows state a clone size, as once, few, many or a class for expanded clones.

CDR3 protein	CDR3 DNA	clone size	J gene	V gene	CDR3 length	D gene
CASSFSGQVPQETQYF	TGCGCCAGCAGCTTTTCGGGACAGGTCCCACAAGAGACCCAGTACTTC	-	TRBJ2-5	TRBV5-1	16	TRBD1
CASHQGASYEQYF	TGTGCCAGTCACCAGGGGGCCTCCTACGAGCAGTACTTC	-	TRBJ2-7	TRBV6-6	13	TRBD1
CASSFSSNEKLFF	TGTGCCAGCAGCTTTTCAAGTAATGAAAAACTGTTTTTT	-	TRBJ1-4	TRBV11-2	13	-
CASSPTGSYEQYF	TGTGCCAGCAGTCCGACAGGCTCCTACGAGCAGTACTTC	-	TRBJ2-7	TRBV6-5	13	-
CASCGSGSVPGELFF	TGTGCCAGCTGTGGTAGCGGGAGTGTCCCCGGGGAGCTGTTTTTT	-	TRBJ2-2	TRBV7-9	15	TRBD2
CASSRAGRNSGELFF	TGTGCCAGCAGTCGGGCAGGGCGCAATTCCGGGGAGCTGTTTTTT	once	TRBJ2-2	TRBV28	15	-
CASSIGLSSYEQYF	TGTGCCAGTAGTATAGGACTAAGCTCCTACGAGCAGTACTTC	-	TRBJ2-7	TRBV19	14	-
CSVGGHSYEQYF	TGCAGCGTTGGTGGACACTCCTACGAGCAGTACTTC	-	TRBJ2-7	TRBV29-1	12	-
CASSFSVAYEQYF	TGCGCCAGCAGCTTCAGCGTTGCCTACGAGCAGTACTTC	-	TRBJ2-7	TRBV5-1	13	-
CATSREVGQAANYGYTF	TGTGCCACCAGCAGAGAAGTGGGACAGGCTGCTAACTATGGCTACACCTTC	-	TRBJ1-2	TRBV15	17	TRBD1
CASSSGLAGGPEGDEQFF	TGTGCCAGCAGTTCGGGACTAGCGGGAGGGCCCGAAGGCGATGAGCAGTTCTTC	-	TRBJ2-1	TRBV28	18	TRBD2
CASRSGGTDTQYF	TGCGCCAGCCGGTCCGGAGGCACAGATACGCAGTATTTT	-	TRBJ2-3	TRBV5-1	13	-
CASSLYGLAGVADTQYF	TGTGCCAGCAGCCTCTATGGACTAGCGGGGGTTGCGGATACGCAGTATTTT	-	TRBJ2-3	TRBV7-2	17	TRBD2
CASSVGRGIHDEQFF	TGTGCCAGCAGCGTAGGAAGGGGGATTCACGATGAGCAGTTCTTC	-	TRBJ2-1	TRBV9	15	-
CASSLGLRTGGNEQFF	TGTGCCAGCAGCTTGGGACTCCGAACAGGGGGGAATGAGCAGTTCTTC	-	TRBJ2-1	TRBV7-8	16	TRBD1
CSVEGHGLESSIYEQYF	TGCAGCGTTGAGGGTCACGGTTTAGAGTCTAGCATTTACGAGCAGTACTTC	-	TRBJ2-7	TRBV29-1	17	-
CASSGRQDGYTF	TGTGCCAGCAGTGGTAGACAGGATGGCTACACCTTC	-	TRBJ1-2	TRBV6-1	12	-
CASSLIAGEAFF	TGTGCCAGCAGTTTAATCGCCGGTGAAGCTTTCTTT	-	TRBJ1-1	TRBV27	12	-
CASSSLAPSPYF	TGTGCCAGCAGCTCACTAGCGCCCAGTCCGTATTTT	-	TRBJ2-3	TRBV7-8	12	TRBD2
CASSLFSGSGYEQYF	TGCGCCAGCAGCTTGTTTAGCGGGAGCGGCTACGAGCAGTACTTC	-	TRBJ2-7	TRBV5-1	15	TRBD2
CASSTQTSPRANVLTF	TGTGCCAGCAGCACCCAGACTAGCCCGAGGGCCAACGTCCTGACTTTC	-	TRBJ2-6	TRBV7-9	16	TRBD2
CAINQDGGSEKLFF	TGTGCCATCAACCAGGACGGTGGAAGTGAAAAACTGTTTTTT	-	TRBJ1-4	TRBV10-3	14	-
CASSPAMSSYNEQFF	TGTGCCAGCAGCCCAGCTATGAGCTCCTACAATGAGCAGTTCTTC	-	TRBJ2-1	TRBV13	15	-
CASSVGLAGVEQYF	TGTGCCAGCAGCGTAGGACTAGCGGGAGTTGAGCAGTACTTC	once	TRBJ2-7	TRBV9	14	TRBD2
CASSLGTSQTDTQYF	TGTGCCAGCAGCTTAGGAACTAGTCAGACAGATACGCAGTATTTT	-	TRBJ2-3	TRBV7-6	15	-
CASSHRGTGGHEQYF	TGTGCCAGCAGCCACAGGGGTACAGGGGGCCACGAGCAGTACTTC	-	TRBJ2-7	TRBV16	15	TRBD1
CASSASGRAYEQYF	TGTGCCAGCAGCGCTAGCGGGAGGGCCTACGAGCAGTACTTC	few	TRBJ2-7	TRBV9	14	TRBD2
CASSHPGGTDTDTQYF	TGCGCCAGCAGCCACCCCGGGGGGACAGACACAGATACGCAGTATTTT	-	TRBJ2-3	TRBV4-1	16	-
CASSLSQANYEQYF	TGTGCCAGCAGCTTATCGCAGGCCAACTACGAGCAGTACTTC	-	TRBJ2-7	TRBV7-9	14	-
CSVAQGNTGELFF	TGCAGCGTTGCGCAGGGAAACACCGGGGAGCTGTTTTTT	-	TRBJ2-2	TRBV29-1	13	-
CASISPSTDTQYF	TGTGCCAGCATTTCTCCTAGCACAGATACGCAGTATTTT	-	TRBJ2-3	TRBV27	13	-
CASSDTLSSYEQYF	TGTGCCAGCAGTGATACTTTGAGCTCCTACGAGCAGTACTTC	-	TRBJ2-7	TRBV25-1	14	-
CASSALVSAYNQPQHF	TGTGCCAGTAGCGCCCTGGTGTCCGCCTACAATCAGCCCCAGCATTTT	-	TRBJ1-5	TRBV19	16	-
CASSLLRRGNGYTF	TGTGCCAGCAGTTTATTGCGCAGGGGGAACGGCTACACCTTC	-	TRBJ1-2	TRBV28	14	TRBD1
CASSLVLADSYNEQFF	TGCGCCAGCAGCTTGGTTCTAGCGGATTCCTACAATGAGCAGTTCTTC	once	TRBJ2-1	TRBV5-1	16	TRBD2
CASKYIGGRGNEQFF	TGTGCCAGCAAGTATATCGGGGGGAGAGGGAATGAGCAGTTCTTC	-	TRBJ2-1	TRBV6-1	15	TRBD2
CASSDSNHSGNTIYF	TGTGCCAGCAGTGATAGTAACCACTCTGGAAACACCATATATTTT	-	TRBJ1-3	TRBV6-1	15	-
CASSPLAGNRPHEQYF	TGCGCCAGCAGCCCTCTAGCGGGCAACCGTCCCCACGAGCAGTACTTC	-	TRBJ2-7	TRBV5-1	16	TRBD2
CASSFNSGRAYEQYF	TGCGCCAGCAGCTTTAATAGCGGGAGGGCCTACGAGCAGTACTTC	-	TRBJ2-7	TRBV5-1	15	TRBD2
CASSLGSLALNEQFF	TGTGCCAGCAGCTTAGGCTCACTAGCGCTCAATGAGCAGTTCTTC	-	TRBJ2-1	TRBV7-2	15	TRBD2
CSVEETGIIPYEQYF	TGCAGCGTTGAAGAAACCGGGATAATACCCTACGAGCAGTACTTC	-	TRBJ2-7	TRBV29-1	15	-
CASSHPPPAVQFF	TGCGCCAGCAGCCATCCTCCCCCCGCAGTGCAGTTCTTC	-	TRBJ2-1	TRBV4-3	13	-